Following are 16 T cell receptor beta chains from one sample sequenced in a study of cytomegalovirus exposure and HLA in healthy donors. A multiplex PCR was run with 60 Vbeta primers and 13 Jbeta primers. Clones were read by immunoSEQ multiplex PCR, and TCRdb kept only the in-frame ones, dropping some. The sample consists of around 150,000 clones, less than 90% of them appearing once. The sequenced sample consisted of PBMCs. The receptors come from a man between 50 and 59 years old in good health and CMV-seropositive.

The chain employs TRBV19 and TRBJ1-6; TRBD1 agrees at 7 bases. This CDR3 has 14 amino acids. In germline, CDR1 is LNHDA, CDR2 SQIVND (reference sequence). Trimming took 5 bases from V and 9 from J; bases not matched to a gene: 7. Here the CDR3 DNA reads TGTGCCAGTAGTCTCGGACAGGAGAGTTCACCCCTCCACTTT. Translating it yields CASSLGQESSPLHF.

V gene TRBV6-5 combines with J gene TRBJ2-3, with 8 bases matching TRBD2. CDR1 is MNHEY, CDR2 SVGAGI, per germline. CDR3 length: 14 amino acids. Trimming took 7 bases from V and 5 from J; bases not matched to a gene: 8. CDR3 sequence: CASTGGAVGDTQYF. CDR3 nucleotide sequence: TGTGCCAGCACCGGGGGGGCCGTGGGAGATACGCAGTATTTT.

V usage is TRBV19 and J usage is TRBJ1-2; D gene ambiguous. With 3 bases removed from V and 3 bases from J, the gap between germline ends came to 8 bases. Germline V gives CDR1 LNHDA, CDR2 SQIVND (reference sequence). The length of the CDR3 is 13 residues. As DNA, the CDR3 is TGTGCCAGTAGTATGAGGGAATACTATGGCTACACCTTC. Its protein product is CASSMREYYGYTF.

This clone was recorded a few times. J is TRBJ2-3 and V is TRBV7-3; the match to TRBD2 covers 9 bases. The germline V gene has CDR1 SGHTA and CDR2 FQGTGA. The V gene end was trimmed by 1 base and the J gene end by 4 bases; junction bases not matched to a gene: 3. CDR3 length equals 15 residues. The chain's CDR3 is CASSLSGRVADTQYF. In DNA form, the CDR3 reads TGTGCCAGCAGCTTAAGCGGGAGGGTGGCAGATACGCAGTATTTT.

Here the CDR3 DNA reads TGTGCCAGTAGTATCCGGCCTAGCGGGAGGGCCCCAGATACGCAGTATTTT. Residues: CASSIRPSGRAPDTQYF. This chain joins TRBV19 and TRBJ2-3; 12 positions match TRBD2. CDR1 and CDR2 from the germline V gene are LNHDA and SQIVND (reference sequence). With 3 bases clipped from V and 4 bases from J, the junction kept 8 bases outside the gene matches. The length of the CDR3 is 17 residues. Drawing the rest from reference TRBV19 and TRBJ2-3, the complete variable domain is DGGITQSPKYLFRKEGQNVTLSCEQNLNHDAMYWYRQDPGQGLRLIYYSQIVNDFQKGDIAEGYSVSREKKESFPLTVTSAQKNPTAFYLCASSIRPSGRAPDTQYFGPGTRLTVL.

This clone appeared once. This rearrangement joins TRBV5-1 to TRBJ2-6; 10 bases agree with TRBD2. Trimming took 4 bases from V and 0 from J; bases not matched to a gene: 7. The CDR3 totals 18 residues. The germline V gene encodes CDR1 SGHRS and CDR2 YFSETQ. CDR3 DNA: TGCGCCAGCAGCGGTCAACCTAGCGGGAGCTCTGGGGCCAACGTCCTGACTTTC. This codes for CASSGQPSGSSGANVLTF.

The gene calls are TRBV5-1 and TRBJ2-7; tentative D call: TRBD1 (5 bases). V shed 3 bases and J shed 3 bases, with 13 bases lying between them. This CDR3 has 14 residues. Germline assignment: CDR1 SGHRS and CDR2 YFSETQ. The CDR3 protein is CASSWNPDNYEQYF. The CDR3 bases are TGCGCCAGCAGCTGGAACCCGGACAACTACGAGCAGTACTTC.

The rearrangement uses TRBV18 and TRBJ2-5, with D possibly matching TRBD2 (6 bases). There are 12 residues in the CDR3. V lost 4 bases to trimming and J lost 5 bases, with 8 bases between them. CDR1 and CDR2 (germline): KGHSH, LQKENI. CDR3: CASSHRGETQYF. The CDR3 DNA follows: TGTGCCAGCTCACACCGGGGGGAGACCCAGTACTTC.

The chain joins TRBV5-4 to TRBJ2-3; D unclear. Trimming left V 0 bases short and J 2 bases short, with 10 bases between. There are 15 residues in the CDR3. Germline V gives CDR1 SGHNT, CDR2 YYREEE (reference sequence). DNA for the CDR3: TGTGCCAGCAGCTTGGCTGCTCTAGACACAGATACGCAGTATTTT. This gives the protein CASSLAALDTDTQYF.

This sequence joins TRBV19 and TRBJ1-3, with 7 bases aligning to TRBD1. The V segment lost 1 base and the J segment 0 bases; nucleotides outside the gene matches: 6. This CDR3 is 17 amino acids long. Germline loops: CDR1 LNHDA, CDR2 SQIVND (reference sequence). This chain's CDR3 is CASSIVVGQASGNTIYF. The DNA of the CDR3 is TGTGCCAGTAGTATAGTGGTCGGACAGGCCTCTGGAAACACCATATATTTT. The whole variable domain, remainder taken from reference TRBV19 and TRBJ1-3, is DGGITQSPKYLFRKEGQNVTLSCEQNLNHDAMYWYRQDPGQGLRLIYYSQIVNDFQKGDIAEGYSVSREKKESFPLTVTSAQKNPTAFYLCASSIVVGQASGNTIYFGEGSWLTVV.

V usage is TRBV2 and J usage is TRBJ2-7; a possible D gene is TRBD1 (5 bases). The CDR3 covers 15 residues. The V and J ends lost 3 bases and 5 bases respectively, with 17 bases between them. Germline V gene data show CDR1 as SNHLY and CDR2 as FYNNEI. Written as DNA, the CDR3 is TGTGCCAGCAGTGAGGCGAGGTCAGGGATAGACGAGCAGTACTTC. This encodes CASSEARSGIDEQYF. The full variable domain, rest sourced from reference TRBV2 and TRBJ2-7, is EPEVTQTPSHQVTQMGQEVILRCVPISNHLYFYWYRQILGQKVEFLVSFYNNEISEKSEIFDDQFSVERPDGSNFTLKIRSTKLEDSAMYFCASSEARSGIDEQYFGPGTRLTVT.

This chain links TRBV28 with TRBJ1-2, with D possibly matching TRBD1 (5 bases). The CDR3 consists of 16 residues. Germline assignment: CDR1 MDHEN and CDR2 SYDVKM. Trimming cost V 3 bases and J 6 bases, with 20 bases left between them. The CDR3 sequence is CASSFGRAGGEHGYTF. In DNA, the CDR3 is TGTGCCAGCAGTTTCGGCCGAGCGGGGGGAGAGCATGGCTACACCTTC.

This chain joins TRBV28 and TRBJ2-1, with D hard to call. Looked up from germline, CDR1 is MDHEN and CDR2 is SYDVKM. The CDR3 runs to 14 residues. Trimming pared 7 bases from V and 0 bases from J, leaving 10 bases between. The CDR3 DNA is TGTGCCAGCACGAGCGCCGTCTCCTACAATGAGCAGTTCTTC. It translates to CASTSAVSYNEQFF.

The chain uses TRBV29-1 and TRBJ2-7; D perhaps matches TRBD2 (5 bases). Germline V gives CDR1 SQVTM, CDR2 ANQGSEA. With 4 bases removed from V and 3 bases from J, the gap between germline ends came to 7 bases. This CDR3 has 11 residues. Here the CDR3 reads CSVGESYEQYF. CDR3 nucleotides: TGCAGCGTTGGGGAGAGCTACGAGCAGTACTTC.

The chain combines TRBV7-2 with TRBJ2-1; the D gene is possibly TRBD2 (6 bases). Trimming shortened V by 3 bases and J by 9 bases, and 9 bases separated the two germline ends. This CDR3 has 12 residues. Germline V gives CDR1 SGHTA, CDR2 FQGNSA. The CDR3 region is CASSFGAGEQFF. CDR3 DNA sequence: TGTGCCAGCAGCTTCGGAGCGGGTGAGCAGTTCTTC.

This chain connects TRBV7-8 to TRBJ2-1; D is unresolved. Per germline, CDR1 SGHVS and CDR2 FQNEAQ. This CDR3 is 13 amino acids long. Trimming removed 8 bases at V and 3 bases at J, with 11 bases between. The chain's CDR3 is CASLSLGYNEQFF. For the CDR3, the DNA is TGTGCCAGCCTTTCCCTCGGCTACAATGAGCAGTTCTTC.